The rows below give T cell receptor beta chains drawn from one sample of a study of T cells after yellow fever vaccination. MiXCR, run by TCRdb on the 5' RACE reads, gives a single entry per CDR3 protein. The data show roughly 520,000 distinct CDR3 sequences, roughly a fifth seen once. Sequenced here: PBMCs, sampled 20 to 25 days after the first yellow fever vaccination. The receptors here all came from a man in his late teens or twenties who received the YFV17D yellow fever vaccine. The CDR3 runs from the conserved cysteine through the conserved F or W. The D gene is left open where the match is weak. Size is stated for part of the rows, as once, few or many counts, or as a class when the clone is expanded.

v_call: TRBV28; j_call: TRBJ1-2; clone_size: NA; d_call: NA; cdr3_nt: TGTGCCAGCAGTTTTTACAGGTCCTCTAACTATGGCTACACCTTC; cdr3_aa: CASSFYRSSNYGYTF
v_call: TRBV6-2/TRBV6-3; j_call: TRBJ2-3; clone_size: NA; d_call: NA; cdr3_nt: TGTGCCAGCCAACTCGGGGCCCGAGATACGCAGTATTTT; cdr3_aa: CASQLGARDTQYF
v_call: TRBV5-1; j_call: TRBJ2-7; clone_size: NA; d_call: TRBD1; cdr3_nt: TGCGCCAGCAGCTCGACAGGGGGCGTGGGGGAGCAGTACTTC; cdr3_aa: CASSSTGGVGEQYF
v_call: TRBV9; j_call: TRBJ1-3; clone_size: few; d_call: NA; cdr3_nt: TGTGCCAGCAGCCTGACTGGGGACACCATATATTTT; cdr3_aa: CASSLTGDTIYF
v_call: TRBV4-2; j_call: TRBJ2-6; clone_size: NA; d_call: NA; cdr3_nt: TGTGCCAGCAGCCAAGTATGGGCAGGACAGTCTGGGGCCAACGTCCTGACTTTC; cdr3_aa: CASSQVWAGQSGANVLTF
v_call: TRBV7-9; j_call: TRBJ1-6; clone_size: few; d_call: TRBD1; cdr3_nt: TGTGCCAGCAGCTCCAGGACAGGGACTCTTTCTAATTCACCCCTCCACTTT; cdr3_aa: CASSSRTGTLSNSPLHF
v_call: TRBV21-1; j_call: TRBJ2-1; clone_size: few; d_call: NA; cdr3_nt: TGTGCCAGCAGCACCCTCCAGGCGCTTAATGAGCAGTTCTTC; cdr3_aa: CASSTLQALNEQFF
v_call: TRBV4-1; j_call: TRBJ2-3; clone_size: few; d_call: NA; cdr3_nt: TGCGCCAGCAGCCTACAACCCGGGGTCACAGATACGCAGTATTTT; cdr3_aa: CASSLQPGVTDTQYF
v_call: TRBV29-1; j_call: TRBJ1-4; clone_size: NA; d_call: NA; cdr3_nt: TGCAGCGTCCGGGGAGGTGAAAAACTGTTTTTT; cdr3_aa: CSVRGGEKLFF
v_call: TRBV7-2; j_call: TRBJ1-6; clone_size: few; d_call: NA; cdr3_nt: TGTGCCAGCAGCTTAGCTCAGGGTGTTCCACCCCTCCACTTT; cdr3_aa: CASSLAQGVPPLHF
v_call: TRBV28; j_call: TRBJ2-3; clone_size: few; d_call: TRBD1; cdr3_nt: TGTGCCAGCAGTCGAGGACAGGGGGCCGGAGATACGCAGTATTTT; cdr3_aa: CASSRGQGAGDTQYF
v_call: TRBV5-1; j_call: TRBJ1-1; clone_size: NA; d_call: TRBD1; cdr3_nt: TGCGCCAGCAGCCCAACCGGGACAGGGGACACTGAAGCTTTCTTT; cdr3_aa: CASSPTGTGDTEAFF
v_call: TRBV12-3/TRBV12-4; j_call: TRBJ2-3; clone_size: few; d_call: NA; cdr3_nt: TGTGCCAGCAGTTTCCCTGCGGGGCCAGGCACAGATACGCAGTATTTT; cdr3_aa: CASSFPAGPGTDTQYF
v_call: TRBV7-8; j_call: TRBJ1-5; clone_size: NA; d_call: NA; cdr3_nt: TGTGCCAGCAGCTTATTCACGAATCAGCCCCAGCATTTT; cdr3_aa: CASSLFTNQPQHF
v_call: TRBV7-8; j_call: TRBJ2-5; clone_size: few; d_call: NA; cdr3_nt: TGTGCCAGCAGCTTAGACCAGGTATCGGAGACCCAGTACTTC; cdr3_aa: CASSLDQVSETQYF
v_call: TRBV7-9; j_call: TRBJ2-7; clone_size: NA; d_call: TRBD1; cdr3_nt: TGTGCCAGCAGCTGGGGACAGGCCTACGAGCAGTACTTC; cdr3_aa: CASSWGQAYEQYF
v_call: TRBV5-1; j_call: TRBJ2-5; clone_size: NA; d_call: TRBD2; cdr3_nt: TGCGCCAGCAGCTTCCTCCTAGCGGGGGACGATGAGACCCAGTACTTC; cdr3_aa: CASSFLLAGDDETQYF
v_call: TRBV7-9; j_call: TRBJ2-7; clone_size: NA; d_call: TRBD2; cdr3_nt: TGTGCCAGCAGCTCTATAGCGGGGGGGGGTACAGGCCCCTACGAGCAGTACTTC; cdr3_aa: CASSSIAGGGTGPYEQYF
v_call: TRBV6-5; j_call: TRBJ1-6; clone_size: NA; d_call: NA; cdr3_nt: TGTGCCAGCAGTTACGAAAGGCGGAATTCACCCCTCCACTTT; cdr3_aa: CASSYERRNSPLHF
v_call: TRBV4-3; j_call: TRBJ2-3; clone_size: NA; d_call: TRBD2; cdr3_nt: TGCGCCAGCAGCCAAGATGTCGCGGGGGGGTACACAGATACGCAGTATTTT; cdr3_aa: CASSQDVAGGYTDTQYF
v_call: TRBV29-1; j_call: TRBJ1-1; clone_size: NA; d_call: NA; cdr3_nt: TGCAGCGTCACCCCGACGACACAGGAAGGGGCTTTCTTT; cdr3_aa: CSVTPTTQEGAFF
v_call: TRBV27; j_call: TRBJ2-1; clone_size: NA; d_call: NA; cdr3_nt: TGTGCCAGCAGTTTAAGGCGGACAGTGCCCTACAATGAGCAGTTCTTC; cdr3_aa: CASSLRRTVPYNEQFF